This T cell receptor (beta chain) originates from a study of post-analysis software for immune sequencing data. The study, taken as a whole, reports: Among several TRBV segments more frequent in patients than controls were TRBV5-6, TRBV5-1 and TRBV20-1. Diversity measured as normalized Chao1 was significantly lower in multiple sclerosis patients than in controls. Same-batch samples co-clustered strongly by F measure.

This clonotype appeared a few times. Antigen: not known. Germline and junction disagree at one end, which may indicate a read error. This CDR3 is built from 17 residues. Germline CDR1 SGHVS, CDR2 FNYEAQ. Unique-molecular-identifier-tagged TCR beta cDNA libraries were used. MiXCR, run by TCRdb on the PCR reads, gives a single entry per CDR3 protein. Seen here are about 400,000 distinct CDR3 sequences, roughly 36% observed once, and the top ten hold around 15%. The chain employs TRBV7-6 and TRBJ2-5, with D possibly being TRBD2 (7 bases). Input material: blood. This sequence was found in a girl aged 10-17 years with multiple sclerosis. For the CDR3, the DNA is TGTGCCAACAGCTTAGGAGCCGGCGGGGGCCTCCAAGAGACCCAGTACTTC. Translating gives CANSLGAGGGLQETQYF.